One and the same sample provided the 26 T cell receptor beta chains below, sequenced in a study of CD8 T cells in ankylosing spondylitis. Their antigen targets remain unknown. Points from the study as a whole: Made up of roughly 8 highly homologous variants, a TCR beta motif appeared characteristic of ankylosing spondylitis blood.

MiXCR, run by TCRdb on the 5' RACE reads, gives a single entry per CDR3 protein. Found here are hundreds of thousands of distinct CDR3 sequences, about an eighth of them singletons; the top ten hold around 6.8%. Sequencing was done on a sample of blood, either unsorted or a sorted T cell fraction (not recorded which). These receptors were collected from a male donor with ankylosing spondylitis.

The CDR3 loop is CASSFGLAPNTGELFF. The CDR3, as DNA: TGTGCCAGCAGCTTCGGACTAGCGCCAAACACCGGGGAGCTGTTTTTT. The J gene is TRBJ2-2, the V gene TRBV7-9, with 9 bases lining up with TRBD2. J lost 2 bases, V lost 3 bases, and 4 bases had no gene match. The germline CDR1 and CDR2 sequences are SEHNR and FQNEAQ (reference sequence). The CDR3 is made up of 16 amino acids. The complete variable domain, with remaining parts taken from reference TRBV7-9 and TRBJ2-2, reads DTGVSQNPRHKITKRGQNVTFRCDPISEHNRLYWYRQTLGQGPEFLTYFQNEAQLEKSRLLSDRFSAERPKGSFSTLEIQRTEQGDSAMYLCASSFGLAPNTGELFFGEGSRLTVL.

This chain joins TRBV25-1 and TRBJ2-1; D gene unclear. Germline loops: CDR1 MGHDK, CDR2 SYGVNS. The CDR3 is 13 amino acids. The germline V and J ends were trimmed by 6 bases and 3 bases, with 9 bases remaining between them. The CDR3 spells CASRADDYNEQFF. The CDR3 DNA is TGTGCCAGCAGGGCCGACGACTACAATGAGCAGTTCTTC.

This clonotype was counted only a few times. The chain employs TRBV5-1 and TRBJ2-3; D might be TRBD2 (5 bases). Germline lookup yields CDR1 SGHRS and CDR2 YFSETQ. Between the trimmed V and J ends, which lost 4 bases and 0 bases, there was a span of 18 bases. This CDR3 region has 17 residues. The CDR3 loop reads CASSRGLLLTSTDTQYF. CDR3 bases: TGCGCCAGCAGCAGAGGACTGCTCCTAACTAGCACAGATACGCAGTATTTT.

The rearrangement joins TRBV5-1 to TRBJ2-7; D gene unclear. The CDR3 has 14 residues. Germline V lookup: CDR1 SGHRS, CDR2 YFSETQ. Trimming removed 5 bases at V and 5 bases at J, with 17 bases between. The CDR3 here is CASSLGRAGDEQYV. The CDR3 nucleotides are TGCGCCAGCAGTCTCGGACGGGCCGGTGACGAGCAGTACGTC.

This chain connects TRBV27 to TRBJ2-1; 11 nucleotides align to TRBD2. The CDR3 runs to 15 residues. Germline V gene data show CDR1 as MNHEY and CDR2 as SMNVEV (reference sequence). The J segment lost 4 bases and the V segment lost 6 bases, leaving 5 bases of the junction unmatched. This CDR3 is CASRAGTSGYNEQFF. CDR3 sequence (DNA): TGTGCCAGCAGGGCTGGGACTAGCGGTTACAATGAGCAGTTCTTC.

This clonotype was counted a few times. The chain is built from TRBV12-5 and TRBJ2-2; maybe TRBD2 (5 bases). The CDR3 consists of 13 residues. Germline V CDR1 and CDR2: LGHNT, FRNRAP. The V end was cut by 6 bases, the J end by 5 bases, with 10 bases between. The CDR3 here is CASGIGGTGELFF. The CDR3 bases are TGTGCTAGTGGGATCGGCGGGACCGGGGAGCTGTTTTTT.

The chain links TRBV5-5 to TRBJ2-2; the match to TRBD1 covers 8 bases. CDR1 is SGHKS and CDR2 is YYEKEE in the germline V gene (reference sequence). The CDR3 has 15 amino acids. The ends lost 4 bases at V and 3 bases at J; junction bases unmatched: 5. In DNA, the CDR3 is TGTGCCAGCAGCGCCTCCAGGGGGCACACCGGGGAGCTGTTTTTT. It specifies CASSASRGHTGELFF.

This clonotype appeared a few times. CDR3 protein: CASSFGGRAGDTQYF. CDR3 DNA: TGCGCCAGCAGCTTCGGTGGGAGGGCCGGCGATACGCAGTATTTT. J is TRBJ2-3 and V is TRBV5-1; 7 nucleotides match TRBD2. Germline CDR1 and CDR2: SGHRS and YFSETQ. CDR3 length equals 15 residues. The junction had 9 bases not matched to a gene; V was cut back by 2 bases and J by 6 bases.

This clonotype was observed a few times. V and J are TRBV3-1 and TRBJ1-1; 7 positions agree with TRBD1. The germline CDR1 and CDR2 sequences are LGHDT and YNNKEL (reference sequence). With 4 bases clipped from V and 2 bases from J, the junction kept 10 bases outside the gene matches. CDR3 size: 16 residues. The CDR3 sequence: CASSPWAGQRNTEAFF. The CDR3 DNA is TGTGCCAGCAGCCCGTGGGCGGGACAGCGCAACACTGAAGCTTTCTTT.

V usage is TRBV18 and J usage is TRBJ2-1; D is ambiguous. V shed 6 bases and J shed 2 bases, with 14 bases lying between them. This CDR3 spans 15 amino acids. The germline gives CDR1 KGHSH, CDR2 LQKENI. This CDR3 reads CASSLHQGPYNEQFF. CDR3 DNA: TGTGCCAGCTCCCTTCACCAAGGGCCCTACAATGAGCAGTTCTTC.

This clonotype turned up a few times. The CDR3 nucleotides read TGCGCCAGCAGAGGAAGCGGGAGTCGTTACGAGCAGTACTTC. Amino acid sequence: CASRGSGSRYEQYF. The J gene is TRBJ2-7, the V gene TRBV5-1; the match to TRBD2 covers 8 bases. The V gene's germline CDR1 is SGHRS and CDR2 YFSETQ. The J segment lost 4 bases and the V segment lost 5 bases, leaving 8 bases of the junction unmatched. CDR3 size: 14 residues.

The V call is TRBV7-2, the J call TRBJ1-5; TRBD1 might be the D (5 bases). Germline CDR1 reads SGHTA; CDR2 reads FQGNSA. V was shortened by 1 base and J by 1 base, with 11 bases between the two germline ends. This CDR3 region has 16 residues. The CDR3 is CASSLDGAGSNQPQHF. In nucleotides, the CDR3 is TGTGCCAGCAGCTTAGATGGGGCGGGGAGCAATCAGCCCCAGCATTTT. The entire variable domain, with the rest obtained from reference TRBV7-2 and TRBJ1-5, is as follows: GAGVSQSPSNKVTEKGKDVELRCDPISGHTALYWYRQSLGQGLEFLIYFQGNSAPDKSGLPSDRFSAERTGGSVSTLTIQRTQQEDSAVYLCASSLDGAGSNQPQHFGDGTRLSIL.

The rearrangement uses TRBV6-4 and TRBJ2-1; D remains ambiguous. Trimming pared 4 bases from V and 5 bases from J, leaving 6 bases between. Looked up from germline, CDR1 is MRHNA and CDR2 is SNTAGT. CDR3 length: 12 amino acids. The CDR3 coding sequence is TGTGCCAGCAGTGGGGATAACAATGAGCAGTTCTTC. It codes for CASSGDNNEQFF.

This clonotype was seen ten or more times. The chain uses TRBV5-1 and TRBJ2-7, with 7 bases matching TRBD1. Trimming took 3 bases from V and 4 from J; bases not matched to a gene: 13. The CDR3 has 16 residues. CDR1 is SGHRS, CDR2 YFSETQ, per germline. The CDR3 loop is CASSSQPGTVGYEQYF. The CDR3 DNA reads TGCGCCAGCAGCTCGCAACCCGGGACAGTGGGGTACGAGCAGTACTTC.

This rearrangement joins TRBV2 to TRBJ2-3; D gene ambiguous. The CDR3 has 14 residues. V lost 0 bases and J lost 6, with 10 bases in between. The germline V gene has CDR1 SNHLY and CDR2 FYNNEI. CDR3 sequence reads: CASSEADTPDTQYF. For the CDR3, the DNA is TGTGCCAGCAGTGAAGCTGACACGCCGGATACGCAGTATTTT.

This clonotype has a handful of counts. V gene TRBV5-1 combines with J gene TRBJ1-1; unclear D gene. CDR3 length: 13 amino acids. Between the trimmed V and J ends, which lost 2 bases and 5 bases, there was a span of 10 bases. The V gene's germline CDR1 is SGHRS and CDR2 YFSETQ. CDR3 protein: CASSFDVGTEAFF. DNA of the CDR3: TGCGCCAGCAGCTTTGATGTGGGGACTGAAGCTTTCTTT.

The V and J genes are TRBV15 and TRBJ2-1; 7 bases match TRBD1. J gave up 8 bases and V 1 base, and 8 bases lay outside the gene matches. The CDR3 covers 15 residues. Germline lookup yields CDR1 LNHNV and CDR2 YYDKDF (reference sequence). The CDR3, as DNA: TGTGCCACCAGCAGAGGTCGGACAGGTTGGGATGAGCAGTTCTTC. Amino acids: CATSRGRTGWDEQFF.

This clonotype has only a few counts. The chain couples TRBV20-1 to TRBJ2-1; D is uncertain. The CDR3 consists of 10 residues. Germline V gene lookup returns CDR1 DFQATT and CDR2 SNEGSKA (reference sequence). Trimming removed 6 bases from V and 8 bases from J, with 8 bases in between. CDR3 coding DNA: TGCAGTGCCTCAGAACATGAGCAGTTCTTC. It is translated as CSASEHEQFF.

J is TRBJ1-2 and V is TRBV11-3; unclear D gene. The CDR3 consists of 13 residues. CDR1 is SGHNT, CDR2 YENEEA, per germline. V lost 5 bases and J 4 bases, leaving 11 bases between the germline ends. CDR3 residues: CASSLHEFYGYTF. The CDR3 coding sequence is TGTGCCAGCAGCCTTCACGAATTCTATGGCTACACCTTC.

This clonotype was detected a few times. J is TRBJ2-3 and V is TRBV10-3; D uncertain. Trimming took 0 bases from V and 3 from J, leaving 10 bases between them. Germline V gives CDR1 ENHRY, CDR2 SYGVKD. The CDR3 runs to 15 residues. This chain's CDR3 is CAISESLDPTDTQYF. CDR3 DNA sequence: TGTGCCATCAGTGAGTCTCTGGACCCGACAGATACGCAGTATTTT.

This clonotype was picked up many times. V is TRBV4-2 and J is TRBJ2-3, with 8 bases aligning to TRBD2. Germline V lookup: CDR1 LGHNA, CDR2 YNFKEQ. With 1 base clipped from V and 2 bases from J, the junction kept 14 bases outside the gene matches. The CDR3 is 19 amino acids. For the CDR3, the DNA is TGTGCCAGCAGCCAAGTCGGGGCGGGAGGCACGATTTACACAGATACGCAGTATTTT. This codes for CASSQVGAGGTIYTDTQYF.

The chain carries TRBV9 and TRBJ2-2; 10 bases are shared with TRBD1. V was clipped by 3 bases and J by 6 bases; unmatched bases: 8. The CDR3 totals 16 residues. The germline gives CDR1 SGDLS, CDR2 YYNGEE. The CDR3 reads CASSAGTGDYAGELFF. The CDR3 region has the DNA TGTGCCAGCAGCGCCGGGACAGGGGACTATGCCGGGGAGCTGTTTTTT.

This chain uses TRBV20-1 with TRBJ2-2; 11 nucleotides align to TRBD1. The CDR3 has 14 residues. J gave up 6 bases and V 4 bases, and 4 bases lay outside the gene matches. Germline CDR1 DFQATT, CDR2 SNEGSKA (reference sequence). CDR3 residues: CSAKDRGLPGELFF. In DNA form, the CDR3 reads TGCAGTGCTAAGGACAGGGGGCTGCCCGGGGAGCTGTTTTTT.

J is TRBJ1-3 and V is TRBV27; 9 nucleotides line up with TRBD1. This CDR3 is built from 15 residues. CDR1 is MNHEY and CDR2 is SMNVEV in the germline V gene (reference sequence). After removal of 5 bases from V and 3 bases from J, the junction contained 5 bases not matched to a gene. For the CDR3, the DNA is TGTGCCAGCAGTCTACAGGGGGCGGGTGGAAACACCATATATTTT. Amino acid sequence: CASSLQGAGGNTIYF.

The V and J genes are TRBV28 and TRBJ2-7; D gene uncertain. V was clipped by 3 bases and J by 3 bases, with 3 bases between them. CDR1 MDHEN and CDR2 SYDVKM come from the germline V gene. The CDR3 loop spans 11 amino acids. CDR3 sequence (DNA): TGTGCCAGCAGTTTCTACTACGAGCAGTACGTC. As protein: CASSFYYEQYV.

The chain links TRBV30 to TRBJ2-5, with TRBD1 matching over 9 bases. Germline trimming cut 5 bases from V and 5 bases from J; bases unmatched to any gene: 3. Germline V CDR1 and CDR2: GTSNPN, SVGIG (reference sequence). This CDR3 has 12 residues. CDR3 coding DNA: TGTGCCTGGGGGACAGGGCGGGAGACCCAGTACTTC. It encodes CAWGTGRETQYF.